This TCR beta chain stems from a study of blood T cells in healthy people across ages. Using a J-beta primer mix together with a sample-barcoded 5' primer, a second PCR was run for about 6 to 12 cycles. TCRdb recomputed calls from the 5' RACE reads with MiXCR, one row per CDR3 protein. The sample has about 780,000 distinct CDR3 sequences; more than 35% are singletons. With 6 bases clipped from V and 13 bases from J, the junction kept 13 bases outside the gene matches. The CDR3 extends over 14 amino acids. Germline values: CDR1 MNHEY, CDR2 SVGAGI. Per sample, extraction of total RNA gave at least 5.5 micrograms in every case.

This chain links TRBV6-5 with TRBJ2-1; 9 positions match TRBD2. The receptor was derived from a man aged 80 or over in good health. The sequencing sample was made of blood. CDR3 nucleotide sequence: TGTGCCAGCAGGCCGGGACTAGCAGGGGAGACCCAGTTCTTC. It yields the protein CASRPGLAGETQFF.